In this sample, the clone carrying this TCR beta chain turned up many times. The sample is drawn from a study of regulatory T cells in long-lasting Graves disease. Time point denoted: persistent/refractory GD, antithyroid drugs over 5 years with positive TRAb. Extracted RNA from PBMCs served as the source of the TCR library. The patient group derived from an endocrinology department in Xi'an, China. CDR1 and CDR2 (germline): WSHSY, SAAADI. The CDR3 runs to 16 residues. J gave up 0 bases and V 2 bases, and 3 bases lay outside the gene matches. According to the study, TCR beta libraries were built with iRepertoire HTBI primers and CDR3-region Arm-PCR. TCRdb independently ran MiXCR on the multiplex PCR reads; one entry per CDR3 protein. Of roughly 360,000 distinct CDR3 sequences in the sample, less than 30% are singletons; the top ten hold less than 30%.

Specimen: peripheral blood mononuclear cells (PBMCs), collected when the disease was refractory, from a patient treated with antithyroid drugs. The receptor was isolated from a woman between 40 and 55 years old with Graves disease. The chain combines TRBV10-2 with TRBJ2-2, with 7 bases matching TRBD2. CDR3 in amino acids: CASSEGGLTNTGELFF. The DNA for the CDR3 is TGCGCCAGCAGTGAGGGGGGACTAACGAACACCGGGGAGCTGTTTTTT.